These 11 T cell receptor beta chains were all obtained from the same sample, sequenced in a study of blood T cells in healthy people across ages. Next came a second PCR, run for about 7 to 12 cycles, which used a sample-barcoded 5' primer along with a J-beta primer mix. TCRdb itself ran the 5' RACE reads through MiXCR, one entry per CDR3 protein. Among 500,000 to 700,000 distinct CDR3 sequences listed, approximately 30% were seen once. Sequencing was done on a sample of blood. The source is a woman of 80 years or more in good health.

This clonotype appeared many times. CDR3 sequence: CSASGTDSYEQYF. The CDR3 DNA reads TGCAGTGCTAGTGGGACAGATTCCTACGAGCAGTACTTC. The rearrangement uses TRBV20-1 and TRBJ2-7; 7 bases fit TRBD1. The CDR3 extends over 13 amino acids. Looked up from germline, CDR1 is DFQATT and CDR2 is SNEGSKA (reference sequence). J lost 1 base, V lost 3 bases, and 3 bases had no gene match.

Comments on this clonotype: A much larger clone lies a single base off, so this may be a read error. The chain uses TRBV6-6 and TRBJ2-4; possibly TRBD2 for D (6 bases). This CDR3 is 15 amino acids long. The germline V gene encodes CDR1 MNHNY and CDR2 SVGAGI (reference sequence). V gave up 8 bases and J gave up 3 bases, with 17 bases separating them. This chain's CDR3 is CASSGERPNKNIQYF. The CDR3 DNA sequence: TGTGCCAGCTCGGGGGAAAGGCCTAACAAAAACATTCAGTACTTC.

This clonotype has at least ten counts. J is TRBJ1-2 and V is TRBV6-5, with 8 bases matching TRBD1. CDR1 MNHEY and CDR2 SVGAGI come from the germline V gene. The CDR3 contains 15 residues. The V and J ends lost 7 bases and 2 bases, in that order; junction bases with no gene match: 9. CDR3 protein: CASTQGAGGNYGYTF. The DNA of the CDR3 is TGTGCCAGCACCCAGGGGGCAGGAGGGAACTATGGCTACACCTTC.

The rearrangement links TRBV20-1 to TRBJ1-2, with no clear D. The CDR3 contains 13 residues. Germline CDR1 DFQATT, CDR2 SNEGSKA (reference sequence). V lost 1 base, J lost 3 bases, and 9 bases lay in between. As DNA, the CDR3 is TGCAGTGCTAGAGGGAGAAGGCACTATGGCTACACCTTC. It is translated as CSARGRRHYGYTF.

This clonotype was seen ten or more times. This rearrangement joins TRBV4-3 to TRBJ1-2; D is unresolved. This CDR3 has 16 residues. CDR1 LGHNA and CDR2 YSLEER come from the germline V gene. Trimming removed 0 bases from V and 8 bases from J, with 19 bases in between. In DNA form, the CDR3 reads TGCGCCAGCAGCCAAGATCGGCAGATCCGGGCCTTCGGCTACACCTTC. Translation: CASSQDRQIRAFGYTF.

This clonotype occurred a few times. The chain joins TRBV3-1 to TRBJ1-1; possible D gene TRBD1, 5 bases. V was clipped by 2 bases and J by 7 bases, with 14 bases between them. CDR3 size: 14 residues. Germline V gene data show CDR1 as LGHDT and CDR2 as YNNKEL (reference sequence). This chain's CDR3 is CASSQSAGYNEAFF. The CDR3 DNA reads TGTGCCAGCAGCCAATCAGCAGGGTATAATGAAGCTTTCTTT.

A note on this clonotype: A clone one base away is much larger, so this may be a read error. This rearrangement joins TRBV20-1 to TRBJ1-5; D is unclear. CDR3 length: 14 amino acids. The V end was cut by 7 bases, the J end by 1 base, with 14 bases between. Germline V gene lookup returns CDR1 DFQATT and CDR2 SNEGSKA (reference sequence). The CDR3 loop is CSVGPAESNQPQHF. In nucleotides, the CDR3 is TGCAGTGTTGGCCCCGCGGAGAGCAATCAGCCCCAGCATTTT.

The rearrangement uses TRBV6-2 or TRBV6-3 and TRBJ2-4, with 13 bases matching TRBD2. The CDR3 totals 16 residues. The germline gives CDR1 MNHEY, CDR2 SVGEGT. V shed 11 bases and J 8 bases; nucleotides not matched to a gene: 15. The CDR3 DNA sequence: TGTGCCGCGGGATCTGGGACTAGCGGGATTTGGGACATTCAGTACTTC. It yields the protein CAAGSGTSGIWDIQYF.

This clonotype was observed a few times. With a much larger clone just one base away, this may be a read error. The rearrangement uses TRBV20-1 and TRBJ2-1; 9 bases match TRBD2. The DNA end is more similar to TRBJ2-7, so the J call may be wrong. The CDR3 totals 14 residues. Germline-derived CDR1 and CDR2 are DFQATT and SNEGSKA (reference sequence). The CDR3 DNA is TGCAGTGCGCTTCTAGCGGGGTCCTACAATGAGCAGTACTTC. Amino acid sequence: CSALLAGSYNEQYF.

This clonotype was seen a handful of times. J is TRBJ2-1 and V is TRBV9, with 16 positions matching TRBD2. Germline loops: CDR1 SGDLS, CDR2 YYNGEE. The trim removed 0 bases at V and 1 base at J, leaving 10 bases unmatched. This CDR3 is built from 21 residues. The CDR3 loop reads CASSVATLGLAGGPSYNEQFF. CDR3 nucleotides: TGTGCCAGCAGCGTAGCTACCTTGGGACTAGCGGGGGGGCCTTCCTACAATGAGCAGTTCTTC.

The table lists this clonotype with many counts. This rearrangement joins TRBV29-1 to TRBJ2-7, with TRBD1 matching over 12 bases. V dropped 4 bases and J dropped 5; count of bases not matched to a gene: 3. The CDR3 runs to 13 residues. The V gene's germline CDR1 is SQVTM and CDR2 ANQGSEA. The CDR3 nucleotides read TGCAGCGTTGGGGGACAGGGGGCCCACGAGCAGTACTTC. This translates into CSVGGQGAHEQYF.